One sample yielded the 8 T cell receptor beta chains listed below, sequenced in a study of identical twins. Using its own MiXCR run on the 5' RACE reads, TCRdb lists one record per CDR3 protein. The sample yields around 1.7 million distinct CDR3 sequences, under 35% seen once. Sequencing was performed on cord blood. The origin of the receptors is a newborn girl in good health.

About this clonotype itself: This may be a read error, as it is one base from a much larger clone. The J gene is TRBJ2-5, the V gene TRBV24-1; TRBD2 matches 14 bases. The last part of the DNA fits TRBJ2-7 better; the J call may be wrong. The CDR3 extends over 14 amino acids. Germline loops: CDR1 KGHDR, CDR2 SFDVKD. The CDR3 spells CATSDGTSGSEQYF. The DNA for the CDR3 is TGTGCCACCAGTGATGGGACTAGCGGGAGCGAGCAGTACTTC.

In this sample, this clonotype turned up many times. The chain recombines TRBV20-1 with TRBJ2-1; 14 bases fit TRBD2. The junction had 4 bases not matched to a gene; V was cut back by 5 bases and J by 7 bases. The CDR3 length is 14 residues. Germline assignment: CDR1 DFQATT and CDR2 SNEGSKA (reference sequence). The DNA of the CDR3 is TGCAGTGCTCCGGGGACTAGCGGGAGAAATGAGCAGTTCTTC. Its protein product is CSAPGTSGRNEQFF.

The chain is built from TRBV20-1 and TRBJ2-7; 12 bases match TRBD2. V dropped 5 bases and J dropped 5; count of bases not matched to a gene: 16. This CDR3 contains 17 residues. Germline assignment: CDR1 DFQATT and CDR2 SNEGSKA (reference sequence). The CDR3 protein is CSALRLAGVPMGDEQYF. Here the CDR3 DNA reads TGCAGTGCTCTCCGACTAGCGGGAGTTCCGATGGGCGACGAGCAGTACTTC.

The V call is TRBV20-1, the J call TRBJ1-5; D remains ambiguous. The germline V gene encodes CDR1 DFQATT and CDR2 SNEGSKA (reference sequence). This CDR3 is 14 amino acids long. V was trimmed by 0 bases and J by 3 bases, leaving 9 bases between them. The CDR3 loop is CSARDGSYNQPQHF. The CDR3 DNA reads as TGCAGTGCTAGAGATGGAAGCTACAATCAGCCCCAGCATTTT.

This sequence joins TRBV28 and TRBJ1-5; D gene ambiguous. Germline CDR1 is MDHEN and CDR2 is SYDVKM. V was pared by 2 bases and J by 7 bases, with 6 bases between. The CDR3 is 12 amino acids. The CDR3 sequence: CASSLKVQPQHF. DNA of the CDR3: TGTGCCAGCAGTTTAAAGGTGCAGCCCCAGCATTTT.

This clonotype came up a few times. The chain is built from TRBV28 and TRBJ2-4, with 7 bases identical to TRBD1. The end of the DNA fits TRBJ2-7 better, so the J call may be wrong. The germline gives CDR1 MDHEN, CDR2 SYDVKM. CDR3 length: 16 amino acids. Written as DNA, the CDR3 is TGTGCCAGCAGTTTATTTTACAGGGGCCAACCCGACGAGCAGTACTTC. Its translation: CASSLFYRGQPDEQYF.

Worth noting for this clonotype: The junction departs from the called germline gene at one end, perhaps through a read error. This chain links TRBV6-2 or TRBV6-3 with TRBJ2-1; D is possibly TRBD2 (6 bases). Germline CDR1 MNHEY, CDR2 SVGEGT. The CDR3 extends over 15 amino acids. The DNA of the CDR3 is TGTGCCGGCAGGAGACTAGTCCCTACCTACAATGAGCAGTTCTTC. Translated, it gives CAGRRLVPTYNEQFF.

This CDR3 reads CASSEVWTGGDEQYF. As DNA, the CDR3 is TGTGCCAGCAGTGAAGTTTGGACAGGGGGCGACGAGCAGTACTTC. The chain employs TRBV6-1 and TRBJ2-5, with 11 bases matching TRBD1. The J call may not be correct, given that the DNA end is closer to TRBJ2-7. CDR1 MNHNS and CDR2 SASEGT come from the germline V gene. This CDR3 spans 15 amino acids.